Given below is one T cell receptor beta chain in context. Its antigen is still unknown. A second PCR, run for about 6 to 11 cycles, used a sample-barcoded 5' primer plus a J-beta primer mix. TCRdb recomputed calls from the 5' RACE reads with MiXCR, one row per CDR3 protein. The sample records over 700,000 distinct CDR3 sequences, 50% to 65% being singletons. The data derive from a study of blood T cells in healthy people across ages. Trimming stripped 11 bases from V and 3 bases from J, with 19 bases between. Germline loops: CDR1 MNHEY, CDR2 SVGEGT. There are 14 residues in the CDR3. Study-level findings and limits: Those diversity estimates obtained from one million T cells were thought to be underestimates.

Source material: blood. This clonotype was obtained from a man older than 75 in good health. The chain is built from TRBV6-2 or TRBV6-3 and TRBJ2-5, with D maybe TRBD1 (5 bases). CDR3 sequence (DNA): TGTGCCTGCCTTCGGCAGGGATCCGAAGAGACCCAGTACTTC. It specifies CACLRQGSEETQYF.